This passage covers 10 T cell receptor beta chains from one sample sequenced in a study of blood T cell repertoires in COVID-19. Assay used: immunoSEQ multiplex PCR; TCRdb lists only in-frame clones, some missing. The sample carries about 280,000 clones, approximately 85% recorded once. Sequenced sample: peripheral blood. These receptors all come from a middle-aged man with active or convalescent COVID-19.

The J gene is TRBJ2-7, the V gene TRBV19; maybe TRBD1 (6 bases). The CDR3 is 14 residues long. V was trimmed by 3 bases and J by 2 bases, leaving 11 bases between them. Germline CDR1 LNHDA, CDR2 SQIVND (reference sequence). Here the CDR3 DNA reads TGTGCCAGTAGTATTACGAAGGGGGCCTACGAGCAGTACTTC. This sequence encodes CASSITKGAYEQYF. Using reference TRBV19 and TRBJ2-7 for the parts outside the CDR3, the full variable domain is DGGITQSPKYLFRKEGQNVTLSCEQNLNHDAMYWYRQDPGQGLRLIYYSQIVNDFQKGDIAEGYSVSREKKESFPLTVTSAQKNPTAFYLCASSITKGAYEQYFGPGTRLTVT.

The genes are TRBV27 and TRBJ1-5; 9 bases match TRBD1. Germline trimming cut 5 bases from V and 6 bases from J; bases unmatched to any gene: 8. Per the germline V gene, CDR1 is MNHEY and CDR2 is SMNVEV (reference sequence). The CDR3 contains 15 residues. DNA of the CDR3: TGTGCCAGCAGTCTGGGACAGGGCGTTGGTCAGCCCCAGCATTTT. This gives the protein CASSLGQGVGQPQHF.

This clone was picked up a small number of times. The V gene is TRBV3-1 (or the pseudogene TRBV3-2), the J gene TRBJ1-1, with TRBD1 as a possible D gene (5 bases). Germline V gene sequence: CDR1 LGHDT, CDR2 YNNKEL (reference sequence). CDR3 length: 14 amino acids. V was trimmed by 4 bases and J by 4 bases, leaving 13 bases between them. CDR3 sequence reads: CASSLMPGSTEAFF. The CDR3 DNA follows: TGTGCCAGCAGCCTCATGCCAGGGTCCACTGAAGCTTTCTTT.

This chain connects TRBV14 to TRBJ1-1; TRBD1 might be the D (5 bases). Trimming took off 0 bases at V and 10 bases at J, with 12 bases between the two ends. Germline loops: CDR1 SGHDN, CDR2 FVKESK. The CDR3 spans 13 residues. CDR3 nucleotide sequence: TGTGCCAGCAGCCAAGATCAGGGAATGAGAGCTTTCTTT. Translated: CASSQDQGMRAFF.

The V gene is TRBV30, the J gene TRBJ1-2; D uncertain. V shed 1 base and J shed 4 bases, with 19 bases lying between them. There are 16 residues in the CDR3. Germline V gene lookup returns CDR1 GTSNPN and CDR2 SVGIG (reference sequence). CDR3 nucleotides: TGTGCCTGGAGTGCCCAAACGGACGGGAGTTTCTATGGCTACACCTTC. Its translation is CAWSAQTDGSFYGYTF. Full variable domain (remainder filled in from reference TRBV30 and TRBJ1-2): SQTIHQWPATLVQPVGSPLSLECTVEGTSNPNLYWYRQAAGRGLQLLFYSVGIGQISSEVPQNLSASRPQDRQFILSSKKLLLSDSGFYLCAWSAQTDGSFYGYTFGSGTRLTVV.

The chain combines TRBV10-1 with TRBJ2-1, with 9 bases aligning to TRBD2. This CDR3 contains 13 residues. V lost 6 bases to trimming and J lost 11 bases; unmatched junction nucleotides: 8. Germline loops: CDR1 WNHNN, CDR2 SYGVQD (reference sequence). This chain's CDR3 is CASRADSGSQQFF. Here the CDR3 DNA reads TGCGCCAGCAGAGCCGATAGCGGGAGCCAGCAGTTCTTC.

This clone showed up just once. V usage is TRBV4-2 and J usage is TRBJ2-7; 7 positions agree with TRBD2. Germline V gene lookup returns CDR1 LGHNA and CDR2 YNFKEQ. This CDR3 is built from 15 residues. The J segment lost 2 bases and the V segment lost 1 base, leaving 5 bases of the junction unmatched. The CDR3 DNA is TGTGCCAGCAGCCAAGTCCTAGCGGTGACCTACGAGCAGTACTTC. Translating gives CASSQVLAVTYEQYF.

This clone showed up just a few times. J is TRBJ1-2 and V is TRBV7-8, with 7 positions matching TRBD1. The CDR3 runs to 14 residues. Trimming removed 5 bases from V and 6 bases from J; junction bases left unmatched: 9. CDR1 is SGHVS, CDR2 FQNEAQ, per germline. CDR3 residues: CASSLRQGSDGYTF. The CDR3 region has the DNA TGTGCCAGCAGCCTCCGACAGGGTTCGGATGGCTACACCTTC.

The V call is TRBV6-4, the J call TRBJ1-5; TRBD1 is a possible D gene (5 bases). With 3 bases removed from V and 1 base from J, the gap between germline ends came to 13 bases. Germline-derived CDR1 and CDR2 are MRHNA and SNTAGT. The CDR3 extends over 16 amino acids. The CDR3 coding sequence is TGTGCCAGCAGTGAGGGGTCGGGGGTCAGCAATCAGCCCCAGCATTTT. This translates into CASSEGSGVSNQPQHF.

The chain combines TRBV6-1 with TRBJ1-1; D is unclear. CDR1 is MNHNS and CDR2 is SASEGT in the germline V gene. V lost 2 bases and J lost 9, with 10 bases in between. The CDR3 is 12 amino acids. The CDR3 DNA follows: TGTGCCAGCAGTGAATGGGCAGAAAAAGCTTTCTTT. It specifies CASSEWAEKAFF.